The next 25 T cell receptor beta chains were all read from a single sample in a study of T cell responses to AZD1222 COVID-19 vaccine. Sequencing used immunoSEQ multiplex PCR; TCRdb keeps in-frame clones, though not all of them. In the table there are 110,000 to 150,000 clones, 85% to 95% of which are singletons. The sample in question was peripheral blood, obtained after recovery from COVID-19. The receptors were gathered from an adult who had recovered from COVID-19.

The V gene is TRBV15, the J gene TRBJ2-7; TRBD1 matches at 10 bases. The ends lost 0 bases at V and 9 bases at J; junction bases unmatched: 8. CDR3 length equals 15 residues. CDR1 LNHNV and CDR2 YYDKDF come from the germline V gene (reference sequence). The CDR3 sequence: CATSRDRGTGVGQYF. The CDR3 DNA follows: TGTGCCACCAGCAGAGATAGGGGGACAGGGGTCGGGCAGTACTTC.

The V gene is TRBV29-1, the J gene TRBJ2-5; TRBD1 matches at 8 bases. V shed 5 bases and J 3 bases; nucleotides not matched to a gene: 2. The CDR3 spans 12 residues. Germline lookup yields CDR1 SQVTM and CDR2 ANQGSEA. CDR3 in amino acids: CSVQTGEETQYF. As DNA, the CDR3 is TGCAGCGTTCAGACAGGGGAAGAGACCCAGTACTTC.

The J gene is TRBJ2-7, the V gene TRBV28; D remains ambiguous. CDR1 is MDHEN, CDR2 SYDVKM, per germline. The CDR3 loop spans 13 amino acids. V lost 4 bases, J lost 0 bases, and 7 bases lay in between. CDR3 bases: TGTGCCAGCAGTTCCGACAACTCCTACGAGCAGTACTTC. It yields the protein CASSSDNSYEQYF.

The genes are TRBV19 and TRBJ2-2; a weak D match, TRBD1 (5 bases). V was trimmed by 6 bases and J by 6 bases, leaving 14 bases between them. Germline CDR1 and CDR2: LNHDA and SQIVND (reference sequence). This CDR3 region has 14 residues. This chain's CDR3 is CASSYQGGAGELFF. CDR3 bases: TGTGCCAGTAGCTATCAGGGTGGGGCCGGGGAGCTGTTTTTT.

The gene calls are TRBV10-3 and TRBJ2-2; 7 nucleotides align to TRBD2. CDR3 length: 14 amino acids. Germline V gene data show CDR1 as ENHRY and CDR2 as SYGVKD. After removal of 7 bases from V and 4 bases from J, the junction contained 6 bases not matched to a gene. The CDR3 loop is CAITYGRGTGELFF. Written as DNA, the CDR3 is TGTGCCATCACTTATGGGAGGGGCACCGGGGAGCTGTTTTTT.

The chain couples TRBV13 to TRBJ2-2; D is ambiguous. V gave up 1 base and J gave up 6 bases, with 3 bases separating them. From germline, CDR1 is PRHDT and CDR2 FYEKMQ (reference sequence). This CDR3 is built from 12 residues. CDR3: CASSLAPGELFF. The CDR3, as DNA: TGTGCCAGCAGCTTAGCCCCCGGGGAGCTGTTTTTT. The full variable domain, rest sourced from reference TRBV13 and TRBJ2-2, is AAGVIQSPRHLIKEKRETATLKCYPIPRHDTVYWYQQGPGQDPQFLISFYEKMQSDKGSIPDRFSAQQFSDYHSELNMSSLELGDSALYFCASSLAPGELFFGEGSRLTVL.

This rearrangement joins TRBV11-2 to TRBJ2-7; possibly TRBD2 for D (6 bases). V lost 5 bases and J lost 7, with 18 bases in between. Germline CDR1 is SGHAT and CDR2 is FQNNGV. This CDR3 has 14 residues. CDR3 bases: TGTGCCAGCAGCGTCCGGGACTGGGCGTGGGAGCAGTACTTC. Protein: CASSVRDWAWEQYF.

The V and J genes are TRBV11-2 and TRBJ2-2, with a possible D match to TRBD1 (6 bases). Trimming left V 1 base short and J 5 bases short, with 8 bases between. CDR1 SGHAT and CDR2 FQNNGV come from the germline V gene. This CDR3 contains 14 residues. The CDR3 sequence is CASSLAGVTGELFF. DNA of the CDR3: TGTGCCAGCAGCTTAGCAGGGGTTACCGGGGAGCTGTTTTTT.

This sequence joins TRBV9 and TRBJ2-1; TRBD2 matches at 10 bases. Germline CDR1 reads SGDLS; CDR2 reads YYNGEE. Trimming removed 2 bases from V and 12 bases from J; junction bases left unmatched: 11. This CDR3 comprises 15 residues. CDR3 amino acids: CASSVGTSAGDTQFF. In nucleotides, the CDR3 is TGTGCCAGCAGCGTCGGGACTAGCGCCGGGGATACGCAGTTCTTC.

V is TRBV2 and J is TRBJ1-2; perhaps TRBD1 as D (6 bases). The length of the CDR3 is 15 residues. Germline CDR1 reads SNHLY; CDR2 reads FYNNEI. Trimming pared 7 bases from V and 2 bases from J, leaving 17 bases between. The CDR3 DNA reads as TGTGCCAGCACGCGGACAGTTTTCGAGAACTATGGCTACACCTTC. It codes for CASTRTVFENYGYTF.

V gene TRBV2 combines with J gene TRBJ2-3, with unresolved D. Germline V gives CDR1 SNHLY, CDR2 FYNNEI. The CDR3 runs to 14 residues. V lost 5 bases, J lost 1 base, and 10 bases lay in between. CDR3: CASSTDAGTDTQYF. For the CDR3, the DNA is TGTGCCAGCAGTACAGATGCGGGCACAGATACGCAGTATTTT.

The chain is built from TRBV3-1 (or the pseudogene TRBV3-2) and TRBJ2-5; 7 positions agree with TRBD2. Trimming took 6 bases from V and 4 from J; bases not matched to a gene: 5. The CDR3 length is 13 residues. Germline V CDR1 and CDR2: LGHDT, YNNKEL (reference sequence). DNA for the CDR3: TGTGCCAGCAGATCAATAGCGGGAGAGACCCAGTACTTC. Its translation is CASRSIAGETQYF.

The chain recombines TRBV20-1 with TRBJ2-1; D is unresolved. The V end was cut by 4 bases, the J end by 3 bases, with 4 bases between. This CDR3 has 11 amino acids. Germline CDR1 reads DFQATT; CDR2 reads SNEGSKA (reference sequence). The CDR3 region has the DNA TGCAGTGCTATTTTCTACAATGAGCAGTTCTTC. Translation: CSAIFYNEQFF.

The chain links TRBV6-5 to TRBJ2-7, with TRBD2 matching 7 bases. V shed 6 bases, J shed 1 base, and the junction held 9 bases outside the gene matches. This CDR3 is 15 amino acids long. Germline V gene data show CDR1 as MNHEY and CDR2 as SVGAGI. CDR3 DNA sequence: TGTGCCAGCAGCCGCGGGACTACAGAATCCTACGAGCAGTACTTC. Translating it yields CASSRGTTESYEQYF.

In this sample, this clone turned up once. The chain links TRBV7-2 to TRBJ2-7; D is possibly TRBD1 or TRBD2 (5 bases each). The CDR3 runs 15 residues. Trimming removed 7 bases at V and 2 bases at J, with 18 bases between. Germline V gene lookup returns CDR1 SGHTA and CDR2 FQGNSA. CDR3 in DNA: TGTGCCAGCACCGTCGTCCGGGACCCAGCCTACGAGCAGTACTTC. This sequence encodes CASTVVRDPAYEQYF. Together with reference TRBV7-2 and TRBJ2-7, the CDR3 gives the full variable domain: GAGVSQSPSNKVTEKGKDVELRCDPISGHTALYWYRQSLGQGLEFLIYFQGNSAPDKSGLPSDRFSAERTGGSVSTLTIQRTQQEDSAVYLCASTVVRDPAYEQYFGPGTRLTVT.

The V gene is TRBV9, the J gene TRBJ1-2, with TRBD1 as a possible D gene (5 bases). The germline V gene encodes CDR1 SGDLS and CDR2 YYNGEE. V was shortened by 1 base and J by 5 bases, with 12 bases between the two germline ends. The CDR3 is 14 amino acids. The CDR3 region has the DNA TGTGCCAGCAGCGTATCACAGGAATCATATGGCTACACCTTC. Protein product: CASSVSQESYGYTF.

V and J are TRBV12-3 or TRBV12-4 and TRBJ1-4; possible D gene TRBD1, 5 bases. V was pared by 4 bases and J by 8 bases, with 11 bases between. This CDR3 comprises 13 residues. The CDR3 region is CASSWDPDEKLFF. CDR3 in DNA: TGTGCCAGCAGTTGGGACCCGGACGAAAAACTGTTTTTT.

The chain uses TRBV2 and TRBJ2-7; D possibly corresponds to TRBD1 (6 bases). The CDR3 length is 10 residues. Looked up from germline, CDR1 is SNHLY and CDR2 is FYNNEI. The V end was cut by 8 bases, the J end by 4 bases, with 6 bases between. The CDR3 reads CASQGYEQYF. The CDR3 nucleotides are TGTGCCAGCCAGGGGTACGAGCAGTACTTC.

The gene calls are TRBV28 and TRBJ1-2; a weak D match, TRBD1 (5 bases). The germline V gene encodes CDR1 MDHEN and CDR2 SYDVKM. The CDR3 sequence is 16 residues long. Trimming pared 5 bases from V and 5 bases from J, leaving 21 bases between. In DNA, the CDR3 is TGTGCCAGCAGTCCTGGGGGGGTTCTGTACGGATATGGCTACACCTTC. Protein product: CASSPGGVLYGYGYTF.

The chain links TRBV18 to TRBJ2-2; 8 nucleotides agree with TRBD2. The CDR3 spans 15 residues. V shed 2 bases and J 4 bases; nucleotides not matched to a gene: 3. Looked up from germline, CDR1 is KGHSH and CDR2 is LQKENI. The CDR3 protein is CASSPSGSGTGELFF. The DNA for the CDR3 is TGTGCCAGCTCACCAAGCGGGAGTGGCACCGGGGAGCTGTTTTTT.

The chain is built from TRBV15 and TRBJ2-7; TRBD2 agrees at 10 bases. V dropped 5 bases and J dropped 1; count of bases not matched to a gene: 8. This CDR3 region has 16 residues. Germline V CDR1 and CDR2: LNHNV, YYDKDF (reference sequence). CDR3 residues: CATSALSGRASYEQYF. The CDR3 nucleotides read TGTGCCACCAGCGCCTTGAGCGGGAGGGCGTCCTACGAGCAGTACTTC. Filled out from reference TRBV15 and TRBJ2-7, the complete variable domain reads DAMVIQNPRYQVTQFGKPVTLSCSQTLNHNVMYWYQQKSSQAPKLLFHYYDKDFNNEADTPDNFQSRRPNTSFCFLDIRSPGLGDTAMYLCATSALSGRASYEQYFGPGTRLTVT.

V and J are TRBV5-1 and TRBJ2-5, with D possibly TRBD2 on 7 matching bases. With 3 bases removed from V and 1 base from J, the gap between germline ends came to 13 bases. CDR1 SGHRS and CDR2 YFSETQ come from the germline V gene. The length of the CDR3 is 15 residues. The CDR3 region has the DNA TGCGCCAGCAGCTCCCGGGGAGGGGGCCAAGAGACCCAGTACTTC. This translates into CASSSRGGGQETQYF.

V gene TRBV24-1 combines with J gene TRBJ2-3; possibly TRBD2 for D (6 bases). Per the germline V gene, CDR1 is KGHDR and CDR2 is SFDVKD. V lost 4 bases and J 3 bases, leaving 16 bases between the germline ends. The CDR3 contains 16 residues. The chain's CDR3 is CATSDPGGVETDTQYF. DNA of the CDR3: TGTGCCACCAGTGACCCTGGAGGGGTAGAGACAGATACGCAGTATTTT.

The chain combines TRBV5-4 with TRBJ1-2; D gene uncertain. The CDR3 is made up of 12 amino acids. V lost 9 bases to trimming and J lost 3 bases, with 12 bases between them. Looked up from germline, CDR1 is SGHNT and CDR2 is YYREEE (reference sequence). CDR3 nucleotide sequence: TGTGCCAACAGTATCGGGGACTATGGCTACACCTTC. It yields the protein CANSIGDYGYTF.

V usage is TRBV19 and J usage is TRBJ2-7, with TRBD1 as a possible D gene (5 bases). The CDR3 sequence is 13 residues long. Trimming took 7 bases from V and 3 from J, leaving 13 bases between them. Germline CDR1 LNHDA, CDR2 SQIVND (reference sequence). CDR3 protein: CASMGRSDYEQYF. The CDR3 region has the DNA TGTGCCAGTATGGGGCGGAGCGACTACGAGCAGTACTTC. Complete variable domain (other parts from reference TRBV19 and TRBJ2-7): DGGITQSPKYLFRKEGQNVTLSCEQNLNHDAMYWYRQDPGQGLRLIYYSQIVNDFQKGDIAEGYSVSREKKESFPLTVTSAQKNPTAFYLCASMGRSDYEQYFGPGTRLTVT.